Shown below are 14 T cell receptor beta chains from a single sample sequenced in a study of T-cell reconstitution after alpha-beta-depleted transplantation in children. Using unique molecular identifiers, the investigators prepared the TCRbeta library. TCRdb used MiXCR to reprocess the PCR reads, holding one entry per CDR3 protein. The sample consists of hundreds of thousands of distinct CDR3 sequences, under 14% of them appearing once. Here the sequenced sample was peripheral blood, taken 180 days after TCRalphabeta/CD19-depleted stem cell transplant. The receptors derive from a male patient aged 2 to 10 who had a stem cell transplant for chronic granulomatous disease, so the T cells may come from the graft donor.

Turning to this clonotype: A much larger clone differs from this one at a single base, so this may be a read error. The rearrangement uses TRBV7-2 and TRBJ1-5; 9 nucleotides align to TRBD1. With the DNA end fitting TRBJ2-3 better, the J assignment may be wrong. CDR1 SGHTA and CDR2 FQGNSA come from the germline V gene. This CDR3 region has 14 residues. The CDR3 loop reads CASSRQGGNQPQYF. The CDR3 bases are TGTGCCAGCAGTCGACAGGGGGGAAATCAGCCCCAGTATTTT.

Regarding this clonotype: A clone one base away is much larger, so this may be a read error. The rearrangement uses TRBV7-2 and TRBJ1-2; D unclear. The germline CDR1 and CDR2 sequences are SGHTA and FQGNSA. The CDR3 has 11 residues. The CDR3: CASSFNYGHTF. DNA of the CDR3: TGTGCCAGCAGCTTTAACTATGGCCACACCTTC.

This clonotype was detected ten times or more. J is TRBJ2-7 and V is TRBV5-1; D not resolved. The germline CDR1 and CDR2 sequences are SGHRS and YFSETQ. The V end was cut by 4 bases, the J end by 7 bases, with 12 bases between. The length of the CDR3 is 12 residues. DNA of the CDR3: TGCGCCAGCAGCCCACTCTCGGCGGAGCAGTACTTC. Translation: CASSPLSAEQYF.

Many counts were recorded for this clonotype. The V call is TRBV5-1, the J call TRBJ2-1; the D gene could be TRBD1 or TRBD2 (6 bases each). Trimming removed 7 bases at V and 0 bases at J, with 14 bases between. From germline, CDR1 is SGHRS and CDR2 YFSETQ. The CDR3 covers 15 residues. The CDR3, as DNA: TGCGCCAGCGGCTGGGGGGCCGGCTCCTACAATGAGCAGTTCTTC. This gives the protein CASGWGAGSYNEQFF.

This clonotype was counted once. A much larger clone is a single base away; this may be a read error. V gene TRBV28 combines with J gene TRBJ2-5, with D tentatively TRBD2 (6 bases). CDR1 MDHEN and CDR2 SYDVKM come from the germline V gene. The V end was cut by 10 bases, the J end by 2 bases, with 14 bases between. The CDR3 has 13 amino acids. The CDR3 spells CAIRASVQETQYF. In nucleotides, the CDR3 is TGTGCCATCAGGGCTAGCGTACAAGAGACCCAGTACTTC.

The sample holds many counts of this clonotype. The rearrangement uses TRBV27 and TRBJ2-1; D may be TRBD2 (6 bases). The germline V gene encodes CDR1 MNHEY and CDR2 SMNVEV (reference sequence). The V and J ends lost 3 bases and 4 bases respectively, with 13 bases between them. The CDR3 is made up of 15 amino acids. The CDR3 sequence: CASSFPPGGYNEQFF. In nucleotides, the CDR3 is TGTGCCAGCAGTTTTCCCCCCGGGGGATACAATGAGCAGTTCTTC.

This clonotype was picked up many times. The chain employs TRBV5-1 and TRBJ2-1; 8 nucleotides agree with TRBD1. The CDR3 sequence is 18 residues long. V lost 4 bases and J lost 0; bases outside the gene matches: 12. Germline loops: CDR1 SGHRS, CDR2 YFSETQ. CDR3 sequence (DNA): TGCGCCAGCAGCCTGGAAACAGGGGGTTCATCCTCCTACAATGAGCAGTTCTTC. It encodes CASSLETGGSSSYNEQFF.

This chain joins TRBV18 and TRBJ2-3, with 7 bases identical to TRBD2. This CDR3 comprises 20 residues. CDR1 and CDR2 from the germline V gene are KGHSH and LQKENI. Trimming at V came to 0 bases and at J to 2 bases, leaving 17 bases not matched to a gene. In nucleotides, the CDR3 is TGTGCCAGCTCACCACCTGATTATTATTCGGGACTATCGCTCACAGATACGCAGTATTTT. It yields the protein CASSPPDYYSGLSLTDTQYF.

This clonotype was observed many times. The chain carries TRBV20-1 and TRBJ2-5; 11 nucleotides match TRBD2. This CDR3 has 14 amino acids. V lost 3 bases, J lost 6 bases, and 6 bases stayed unmatched. The germline CDR1 and CDR2 sequences are DFQATT and SNEGSKA (reference sequence). The CDR3 coding sequence is TGCAGTGCTAGGATACTAGCGGGAGTACAGACCCAGTACTTC. Protein: CSARILAGVQTQYF.

In its sample, this clonotype was seen many times. This chain's CDR3 is CASSQKLAGEIFTAGEQYF. In DNA, the CDR3 is TGTGCCAGCAGCCAAAAACTAGCGGGAGAAATCTTTACGGCAGGGGAGCAGTACTTC. This chain joins TRBV11-2 and TRBJ2-7; 11 bases match TRBD2. V gave up 5 bases and J gave up 7 bases; unmatched junction bases: 22. CDR1 is SGHAT and CDR2 is FQNNGV in the germline V gene. The CDR3 is made up of 19 amino acids.

Many counts were recorded for this clonotype. This rearrangement joins TRBV7-9 to TRBJ2-1; 12 positions agree with TRBD2. The CDR3 sequence is 16 residues long. V lost 5 bases, J lost 8 bases, and 10 bases stayed unmatched. Germline V CDR1 and CDR2: SEHNR, FQNEAQ (reference sequence). The CDR3 here is CASSRPSGGAVDEQFF. CDR3 nucleotides: TGTGCCAGCAGCCGACCTAGCGGGGGGGCTGTAGATGAGCAGTTCTTC.

Ten or more counts support this clonotype. CDR3 nucleotide sequence: TGTGCCAGCAGCGCACCCTGGCCAGGGGGCAAAGATACGCAGTATTTT. It translates to CASSAPWPGGKDTQYF. V usage is TRBV7-2 and J usage is TRBJ2-3; 8 bases align to TRBD1. Trimming removed 5 bases from V and 5 bases from J; junction bases left unmatched: 12. This CDR3 region has 16 residues. In germline, CDR1 is SGHTA, CDR2 FQGNSA. Full variable domain (outside the CDR3, taken from reference TRBV7-2 and TRBJ2-3): GAGVSQSPSNKVTEKGKDVELRCDPISGHTALYWYRQSLGQGLEFLIYFQGNSAPDKSGLPSDRFSAERTGGSVSTLTIQRTQQEDSAVYLCASSAPWPGGKDTQYFGPGTRLTVL.

This clonotype has at least ten counts. The V gene is TRBV11-2, the J gene TRBJ2-2; D is unresolved. Between the trimmed V and J ends, which lost 2 bases and 4 bases, there was a span of 14 bases. Germline loops: CDR1 SGHAT, CDR2 FQNNGV. The CDR3 sequence is 16 residues long. The CDR3 sequence: CASSLFPPRTTGELFF. The CDR3 DNA reads as TGTGCCAGCAGCTTATTTCCCCCCCGCACCACCGGGGAGCTGTTTTTT.

This clonotype has just a few counts. The genes are TRBV2 and TRBJ2-7; D could derive from TRBD1 or TRBD2 (5 bases each). V shed 4 bases and J shed 5 bases, with 18 bases lying between them. CDR1 and CDR2 from the germline V gene are SNHLY and FYNNEI. CDR3 length: 15 residues. The CDR3 spells CASSVLGEGRNEQYF. Written as DNA, the CDR3 is TGTGCCAGCAGTGTATTAGGGGAAGGGAGAAACGAGCAGTACTTC. The full variable domain, completed using reference TRBV2 and TRBJ2-7, is EPEVTQTPSHQVTQMGQEVILRCVPISNHLYFYWYRQILGQKVEFLVSFYNNEISEKSEIFDDQFSVERPDGSNFTLKIRSTKLEDSAMYFCASSVLGEGRNEQYFGPGTRLTVT.